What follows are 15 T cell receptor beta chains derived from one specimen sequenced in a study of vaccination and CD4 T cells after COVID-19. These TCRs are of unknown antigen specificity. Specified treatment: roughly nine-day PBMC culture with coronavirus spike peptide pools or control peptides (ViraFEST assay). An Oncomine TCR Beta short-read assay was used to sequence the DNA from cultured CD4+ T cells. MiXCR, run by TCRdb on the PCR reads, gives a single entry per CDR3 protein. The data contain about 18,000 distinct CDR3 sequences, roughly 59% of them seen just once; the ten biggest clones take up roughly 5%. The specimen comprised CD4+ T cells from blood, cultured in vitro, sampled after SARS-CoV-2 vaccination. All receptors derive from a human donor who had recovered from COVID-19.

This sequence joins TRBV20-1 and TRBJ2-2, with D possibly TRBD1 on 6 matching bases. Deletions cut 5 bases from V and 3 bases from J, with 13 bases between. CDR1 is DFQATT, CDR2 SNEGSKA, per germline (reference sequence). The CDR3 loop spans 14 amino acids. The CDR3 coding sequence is TGCAGTGCTGGAAGGACAGCTTACACCGGGGAGCTGTTTTTT. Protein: CSAGRTAYTGELFF.

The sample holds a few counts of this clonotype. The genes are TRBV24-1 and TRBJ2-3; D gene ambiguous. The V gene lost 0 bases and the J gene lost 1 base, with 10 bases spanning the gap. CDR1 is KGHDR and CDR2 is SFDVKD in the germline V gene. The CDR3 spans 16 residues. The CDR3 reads CATSDLGPGGTDTQYF. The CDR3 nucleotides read TGTGCCACCAGTGATTTGGGACCCGGCGGCACAGATACGCAGTATTTT.

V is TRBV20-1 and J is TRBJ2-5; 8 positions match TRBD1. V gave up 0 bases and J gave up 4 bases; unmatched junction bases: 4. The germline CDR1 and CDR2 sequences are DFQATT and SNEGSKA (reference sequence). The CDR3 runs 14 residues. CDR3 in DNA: TGCAGTGCTAGAGATGCAGGGGGCGGAGAGACCCAGTACTTC. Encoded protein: CSARDAGGGETQYF.

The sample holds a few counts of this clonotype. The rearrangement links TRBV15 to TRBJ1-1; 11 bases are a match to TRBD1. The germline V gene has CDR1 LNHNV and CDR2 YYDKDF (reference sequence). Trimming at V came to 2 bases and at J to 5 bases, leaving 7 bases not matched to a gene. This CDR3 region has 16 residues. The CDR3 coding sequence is TGTGCCACCAGCAGAAGAAGCGGGACAGGGGGGACTGAAGCTTTCTTT. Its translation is CATSRRSGTGGTEAFF.

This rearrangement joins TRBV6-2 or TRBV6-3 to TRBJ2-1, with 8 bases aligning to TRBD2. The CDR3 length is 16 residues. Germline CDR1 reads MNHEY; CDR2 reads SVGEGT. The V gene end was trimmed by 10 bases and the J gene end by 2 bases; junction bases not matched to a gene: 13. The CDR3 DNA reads TGTGCCACCATTAGGAGCGGGAGTAGTGCCTACAATGAGCAGTTCTTC. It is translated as CATIRSGSSAYNEQFF.

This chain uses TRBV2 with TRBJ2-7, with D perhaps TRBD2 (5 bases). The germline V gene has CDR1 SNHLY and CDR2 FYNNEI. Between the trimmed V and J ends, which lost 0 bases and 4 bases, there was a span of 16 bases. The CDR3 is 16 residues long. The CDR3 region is CASSEARVRRLYEQYF. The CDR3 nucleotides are TGTGCCAGCAGTGAAGCGCGGGTCCGGAGGTTATACGAGCAGTACTTC.

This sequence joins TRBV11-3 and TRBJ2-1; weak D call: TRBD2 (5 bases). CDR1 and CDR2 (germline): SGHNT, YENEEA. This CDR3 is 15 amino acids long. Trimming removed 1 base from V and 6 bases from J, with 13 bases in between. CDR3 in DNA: TGTGCCAGCAGCTTAGTGTTCCCCCGGGGCAATGAGCAGTTCTTC. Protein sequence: CASSLVFPRGNEQFF.

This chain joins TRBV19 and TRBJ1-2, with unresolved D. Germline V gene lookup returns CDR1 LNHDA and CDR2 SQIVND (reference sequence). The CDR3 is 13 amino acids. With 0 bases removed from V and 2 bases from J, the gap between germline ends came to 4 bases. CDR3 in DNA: TGTGCCAGTAGTATAGACGGGAACTATGGCTACACCTTC. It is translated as CASSIDGNYGYTF. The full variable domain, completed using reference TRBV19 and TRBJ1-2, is DGGITQSPKYLFRKEGQNVTLSCEQNLNHDAMYWYRQDPGQGLRLIYYSQIVNDFQKGDIAEGYSVSREKKESFPLTVTSAQKNPTAFYLCASSIDGNYGYTFGSGTRLTVV.

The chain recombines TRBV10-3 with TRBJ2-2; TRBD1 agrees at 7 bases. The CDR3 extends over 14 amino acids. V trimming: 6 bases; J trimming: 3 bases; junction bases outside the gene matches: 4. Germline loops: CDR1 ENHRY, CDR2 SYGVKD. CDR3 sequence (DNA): TGTGCCATCAGGAGTCAGGGGGACACCGGGGAGCTGTTTTTT. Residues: CAIRSQGDTGELFF.

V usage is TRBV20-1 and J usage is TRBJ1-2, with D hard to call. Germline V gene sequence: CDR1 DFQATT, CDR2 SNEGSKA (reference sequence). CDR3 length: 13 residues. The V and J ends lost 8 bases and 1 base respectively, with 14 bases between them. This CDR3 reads CSLPLAGNYGYTF. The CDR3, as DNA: TGCAGTCTACCCCTGGCTGGTAACTATGGCTACACCTTC.

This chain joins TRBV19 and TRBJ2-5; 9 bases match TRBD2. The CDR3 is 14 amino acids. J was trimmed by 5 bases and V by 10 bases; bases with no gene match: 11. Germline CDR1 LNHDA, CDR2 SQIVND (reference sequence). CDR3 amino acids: CATGASGTGETQYF. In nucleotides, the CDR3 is TGTGCCACTGGAGCTAGCGGGACGGGGGAGACCCAGTACTTC.

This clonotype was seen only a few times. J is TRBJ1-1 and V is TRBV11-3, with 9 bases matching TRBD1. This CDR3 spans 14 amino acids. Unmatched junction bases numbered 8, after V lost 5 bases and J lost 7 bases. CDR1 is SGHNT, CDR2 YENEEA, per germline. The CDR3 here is CASSGPGQGNEAFF. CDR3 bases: TGTGCCAGCAGCGGTCCGGGACAGGGTAATGAAGCTTTCTTT.

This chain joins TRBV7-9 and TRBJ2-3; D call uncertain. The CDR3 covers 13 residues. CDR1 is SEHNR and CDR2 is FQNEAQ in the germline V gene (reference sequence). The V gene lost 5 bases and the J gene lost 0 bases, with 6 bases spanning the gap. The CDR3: CASSPKSTDTQYF. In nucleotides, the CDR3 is TGTGCCAGCAGCCCTAAAAGCACAGATACGCAGTATTTT.

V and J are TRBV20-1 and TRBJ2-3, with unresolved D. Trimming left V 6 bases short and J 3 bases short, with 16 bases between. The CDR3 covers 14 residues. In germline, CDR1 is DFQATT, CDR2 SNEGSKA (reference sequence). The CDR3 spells CSARSGQGTDTQYF. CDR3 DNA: TGCAGTGCGCGATCGGGTCAAGGGACAGATACGCAGTATTTT.

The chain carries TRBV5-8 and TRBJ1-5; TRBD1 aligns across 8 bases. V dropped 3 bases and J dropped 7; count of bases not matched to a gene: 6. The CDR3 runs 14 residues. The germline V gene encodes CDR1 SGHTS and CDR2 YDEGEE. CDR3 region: CASSSQGAVQPQHF. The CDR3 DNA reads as TGTGCCAGCAGCTCCCAGGGGGCTGTGCAGCCCCAGCATTTT.